This T cell receptor (beta chain) originates from a study of blood T cell repertoires in COVID-19. The overall study: Acute and convalescent COVID-19 samples came from the United States, Italy and Spain.

Per germline, CDR1 SQVTM and CDR2 ANQGSEA. The CDR3 spans 14 residues. J gave up 3 bases and V 2 bases, and 2 bases lay outside the gene matches. Each participant's cohort was designated according to participant-reported clinical history. Comments on this clone: Within the sample, other DNA sequences also encode this same CDR3.

In the authors' methods: Amplification of reference gene primers was used by the study to estimate nucleated cell counts. The protocol was immunoSEQ multiplex PCR, while the TCRdb copy is restricted to in-frame clones and leaves out a portion. The DNA gave D and trimming, while V, J and clone size come from that table. The data contain 250,000 or so clones, around 90% of them singletons. The specimen was PBMCs or T cells enriched from blood (not recorded which). The chain employs TRBV29-1 and TRBJ2-1; 9 nucleotides line up with TRBD2. The receptor was derived from a woman aged 40 to 55 who had been exposed to COVID-19. The CDR3 loop is CSVETSGLYNEQFF. Written as DNA, the CDR3 is TGCAGCGTTGAAACTAGCGGGCTCTACAATGAGCAGTTCTTC.